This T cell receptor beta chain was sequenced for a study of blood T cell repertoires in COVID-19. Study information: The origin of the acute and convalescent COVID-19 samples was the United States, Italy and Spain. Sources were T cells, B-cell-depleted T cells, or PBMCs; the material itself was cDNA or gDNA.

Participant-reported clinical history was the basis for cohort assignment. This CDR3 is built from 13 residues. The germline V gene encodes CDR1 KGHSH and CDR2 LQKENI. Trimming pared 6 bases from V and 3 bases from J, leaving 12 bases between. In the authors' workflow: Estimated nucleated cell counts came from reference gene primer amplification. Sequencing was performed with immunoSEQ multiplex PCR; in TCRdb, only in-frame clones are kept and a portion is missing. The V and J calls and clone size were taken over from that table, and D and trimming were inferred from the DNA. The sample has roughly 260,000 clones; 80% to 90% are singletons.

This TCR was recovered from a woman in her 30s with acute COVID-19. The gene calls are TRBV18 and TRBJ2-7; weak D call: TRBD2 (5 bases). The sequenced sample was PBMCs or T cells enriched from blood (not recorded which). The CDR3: CASSTGEDYEQYF. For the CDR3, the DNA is TGTGCCAGCTCCACCGGGGAAGACTACGAGCAGTACTTC.